This T cell receptor (beta chain) was sequenced in a study of shared clonotypes between healthy human individuals. Repertoires were generated with immunoSEQ multiplex PCR, while TCRdb's copy carries only in-frame clones and drops some. This repertoire shows some 1,600,000 clones, under 99% found once; its top ten account for 0.4% to 0.45%. This CDR3 has 17 residues. After removal of 0 bases from V and 0 bases from J, the junction contained 3 bases not matched to a gene. The germline V gene has CDR1 SGHRS and CDR2 YFSETQ. Sequenced input: naive CD4+ T cells sorted from blood. The subset is: CD45RA+ positively selected. The chain joins TRBV5-1 to TRBJ2-2; TRBD2 agrees at 9 bases. The TCR was taken from a man aged 25 to 45 in good health. The CDR3 reads CASSLARGRANTGELFF. For the CDR3, the DNA is TGCGCCAGCAGCTTGGCGCGCGGGAGGGCGAACACCGGGGAGCTGTTTTTT.